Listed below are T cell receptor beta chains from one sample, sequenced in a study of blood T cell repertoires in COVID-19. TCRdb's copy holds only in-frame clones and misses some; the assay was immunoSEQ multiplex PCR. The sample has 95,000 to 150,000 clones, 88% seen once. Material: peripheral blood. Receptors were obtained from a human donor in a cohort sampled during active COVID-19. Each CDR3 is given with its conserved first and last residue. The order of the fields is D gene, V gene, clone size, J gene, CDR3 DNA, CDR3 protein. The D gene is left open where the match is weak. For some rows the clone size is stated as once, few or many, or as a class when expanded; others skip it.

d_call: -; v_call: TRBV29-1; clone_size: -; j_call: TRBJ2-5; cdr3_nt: TGCAGCGTTGAAATTCGTGGGGGCCCGCAAGAGACCCAGTACTTC; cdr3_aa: CSVEIRGGPQETQYF
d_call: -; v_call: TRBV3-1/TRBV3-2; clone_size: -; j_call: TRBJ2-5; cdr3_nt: TGTGCCAGCAGCCAAGAGGGAGCCCAAGAGACCCAGTACTTC; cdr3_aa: CASSQEGAQETQYF
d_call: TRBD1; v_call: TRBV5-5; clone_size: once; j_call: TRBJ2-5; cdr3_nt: TGTGCCAGCAGAAGAACGGACAGGGGTCAAGAGACCCAGTACTTC; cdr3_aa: CASRRTDRGQETQYF
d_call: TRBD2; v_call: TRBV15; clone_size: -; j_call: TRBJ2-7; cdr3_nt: TGTGCCACCAGCAGAGAACTAGCGGTCTACGAGCAGTACTTC; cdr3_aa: CATSRELAVYEQYF
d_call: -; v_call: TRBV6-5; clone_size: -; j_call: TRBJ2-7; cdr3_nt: TGTGCCAGCAGTTACTCGCCCGGGGATAACACCTACGAGCAGTACTTC; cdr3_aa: CASSYSPGDNTYEQYF
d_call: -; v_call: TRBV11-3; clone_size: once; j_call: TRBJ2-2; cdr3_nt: TGTGCCAGCAGCCGTTGGACCGGGACACGGGGAACCCTAAACACCGGGGAGCTGTTTTTT; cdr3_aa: CASSRWTGTRGTLNTGELFF
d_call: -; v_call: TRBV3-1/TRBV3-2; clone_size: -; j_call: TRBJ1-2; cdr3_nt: TGTGCCAGCAGCCAAGGGGTGGGGAGCACCTTCTATGGCTACACCTTC; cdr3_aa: CASSQGVGSTFYGYTF
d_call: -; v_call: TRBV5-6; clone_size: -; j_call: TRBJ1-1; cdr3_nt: TGTGCCAGCAGCTTTCGGGGGAGCTCGGTGGGGACTGAAGCTTTCTTT; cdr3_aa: CASSFRGSSVGTEAFF
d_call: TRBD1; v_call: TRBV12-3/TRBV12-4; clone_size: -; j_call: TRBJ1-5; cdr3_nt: TGTGCCAGCAGAGGGACAGGCGGTCAGCCCCAGCATTTT; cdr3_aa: CASRGTGGQPQHF
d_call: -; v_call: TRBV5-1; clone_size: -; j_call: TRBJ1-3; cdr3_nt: TGCGCCAGCAGCTTGCGGTCGAGCTCTGGAAACACCATATATTTT; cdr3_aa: CASSLRSSSGNTIYF
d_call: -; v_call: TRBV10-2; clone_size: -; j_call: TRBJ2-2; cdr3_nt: TGCGCCAGCAGTTCCGGGACAAGAAACACCGGGGAGCTGTTTTTT; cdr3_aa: CASSSGTRNTGELFF
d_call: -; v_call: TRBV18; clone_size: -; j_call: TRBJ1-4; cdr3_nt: TGTGCCAGCTCACCATCGCCACAGTCGAAACTGTTTTTT; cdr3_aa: CASSPSPQSKLFF
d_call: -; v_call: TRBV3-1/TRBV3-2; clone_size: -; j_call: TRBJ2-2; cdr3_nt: TGTGCCAGCCAGTATAACACCGGGGAGCTGTTTTTT; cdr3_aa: CASQYNTGELFF
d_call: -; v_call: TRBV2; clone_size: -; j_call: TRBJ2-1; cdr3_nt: TGTGCCAGTGGGCAGGGGGAGCAGTTCTTC; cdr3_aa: CASGQGEQFF
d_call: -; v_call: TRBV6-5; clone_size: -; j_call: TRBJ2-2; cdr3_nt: TGTGCCAGCAGTTATATAACCGGGGAGCTGTTTTTT; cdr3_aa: CASSYITGELFF
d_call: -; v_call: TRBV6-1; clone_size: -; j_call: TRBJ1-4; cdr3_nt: TGTGCCAGCAGTGAAGTGCAGGGAAATGAAAAACTGTTTTTT; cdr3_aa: CASSEVQGNEKLFF
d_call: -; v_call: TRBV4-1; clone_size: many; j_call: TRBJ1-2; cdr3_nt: TGCGCCAGCAGCCAAGATATGGCTGGCTACACCTTC; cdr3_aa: CASSQDMAGYTF
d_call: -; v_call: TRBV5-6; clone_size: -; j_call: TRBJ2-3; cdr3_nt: TGTGCCAGCAGGTCGACTAACCGGTGGCTTGATACGCAGTATTTT; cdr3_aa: CASRSTNRWLDTQYF
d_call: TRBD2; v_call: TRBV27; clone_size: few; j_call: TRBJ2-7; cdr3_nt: TGTGCCAGCAGTTTACGCGCCCCGGGACTAGCGAGGAGCTCCTACGAGCAGTACTTC; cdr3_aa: CASSLRAPGLARSSYEQYF
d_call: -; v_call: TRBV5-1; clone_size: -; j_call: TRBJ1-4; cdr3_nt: TGCGCCAGCAGCTTGGAGGACACCTACGGAGGGGATGAAAAACTGTTTTTT; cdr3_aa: CASSLEDTYGGDEKLFF
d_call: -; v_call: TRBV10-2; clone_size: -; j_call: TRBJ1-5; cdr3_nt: TGCGCCAGCAATCCCCGGGGGGGCAATCAGCCCCAGCATTTT; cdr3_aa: CASNPRGGNQPQHF
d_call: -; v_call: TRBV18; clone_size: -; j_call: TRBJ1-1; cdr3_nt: TGTGCCAGCTCACCACACAGGGAGATGAACACTGAAGCTTTCTTT; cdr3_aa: CASSPHREMNTEAFF
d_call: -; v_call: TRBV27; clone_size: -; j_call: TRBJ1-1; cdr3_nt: TGTGCCAGCAGTTTTAGACAGGAGAACACTGAAGCTTTCTTT; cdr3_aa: CASSFRQENTEAFF
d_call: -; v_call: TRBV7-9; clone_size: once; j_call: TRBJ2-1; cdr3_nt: TGTGCCAGCAGCTTACTTTACAATGAGCAGTTCTTC; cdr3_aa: CASSLLYNEQFF
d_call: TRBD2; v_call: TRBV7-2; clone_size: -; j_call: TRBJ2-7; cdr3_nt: TGTGCCAGCAGCACGGGACTACCCTACGAGCAGTACTTC; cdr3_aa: CASSTGLPYEQYF
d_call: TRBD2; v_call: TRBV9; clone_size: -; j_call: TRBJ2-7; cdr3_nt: TGTGCCAGCAGCCCCCAGCGGGATGACTTATACGAGCAGTACTTC; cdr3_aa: CASSPQRDDLYEQYF
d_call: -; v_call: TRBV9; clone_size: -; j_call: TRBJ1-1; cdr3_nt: TGTGCCAGCAGCGTAGGGCCGGGGAACACTGAAGCTTTCTTT; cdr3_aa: CASSVGPGNTEAFF
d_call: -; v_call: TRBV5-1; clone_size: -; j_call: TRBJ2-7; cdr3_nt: TGCGCCAGCAGCTTCGAGGGACTCTACGAGCAGTACTTC; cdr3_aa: CASSFEGLYEQYF
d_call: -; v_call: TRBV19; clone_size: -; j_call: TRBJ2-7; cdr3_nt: TGTGCCAGTAGTATAGGTGACAGGCAGAACGAGCAGTACTTC; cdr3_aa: CASSIGDRQNEQYF
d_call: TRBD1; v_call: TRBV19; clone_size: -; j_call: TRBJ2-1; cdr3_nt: TGTGCCAGTAGCCTCCGGGACAGGGGTAATGAGCAGTTCTTC; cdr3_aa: CASSLRDRGNEQFF
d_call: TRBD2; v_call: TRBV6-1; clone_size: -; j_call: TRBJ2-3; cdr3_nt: TGTGCCAGCAGTGAGCCGGGACTAGCGGGGCCTCAGCCCACAGATACGCAGTATTTT; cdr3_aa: CASSEPGLAGPQPTDTQYF
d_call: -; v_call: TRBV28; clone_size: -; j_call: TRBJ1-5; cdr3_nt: TGTGCCACCAGAGATTTAACAGGAGGCAATCAGCCCCAGCATTTT; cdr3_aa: CATRDLTGGNQPQHF
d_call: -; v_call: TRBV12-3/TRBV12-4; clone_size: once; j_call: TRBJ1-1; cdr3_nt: TGTGCCAGCAGTTCTAGGACAGTGCTTGAAGCTTTCTTT; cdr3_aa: CASSSRTVLEAFF
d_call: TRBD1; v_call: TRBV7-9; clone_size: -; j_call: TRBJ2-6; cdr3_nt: TGTGCCAGCAGGGGGTGGGGACAGTTCTCTGGGGCCAACGTCCTGACTTTC; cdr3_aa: CASRGWGQFSGANVLTF
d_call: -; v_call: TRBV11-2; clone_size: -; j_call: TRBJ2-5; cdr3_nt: TGTGCCAGCAGCCCTTACGGGGGGGGACAGTTACTACTGGAGACCCAGTACTTC; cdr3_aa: CASSPYGGGQLLLETQYF
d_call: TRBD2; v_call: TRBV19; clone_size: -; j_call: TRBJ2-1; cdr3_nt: TGTGCCAGTAGTATAGGCGCTAGCGGTGAGCAGTTCTTC; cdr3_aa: CASSIGASGEQFF
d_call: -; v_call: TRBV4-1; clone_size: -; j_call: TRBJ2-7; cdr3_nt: TGCGCCAGCAGCCCCCGGAGCCAGGGAACGAGCTCCTACGAGCAGTACTTC; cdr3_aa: CASSPRSQGTSSYEQYF
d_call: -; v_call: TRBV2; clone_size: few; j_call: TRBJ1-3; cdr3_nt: TGTGCCAGCAGGGAGCGGGGAAACACCATATATTTT; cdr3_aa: CASRERGNTIYF
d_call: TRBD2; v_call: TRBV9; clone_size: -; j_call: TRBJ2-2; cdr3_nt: TGTGCCAGCAGCCCCCGACTAGCATATGCCGGGGAGCTGTTTTTT; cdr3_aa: CASSPRLAYAGELFF
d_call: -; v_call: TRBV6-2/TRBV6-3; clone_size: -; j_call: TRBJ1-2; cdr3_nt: TGTGCCAGCAGTTACGTCCCCCCCCAATTGCGGGGATCCCTGTATGGCTACACCTTC; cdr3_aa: CASSYVPPQLRGSLYGYTF
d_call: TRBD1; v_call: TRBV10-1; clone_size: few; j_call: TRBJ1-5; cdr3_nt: TGCGCCAGCAGCACGAGACAGGGGACTTATAGCAATCAGCCCCAGCATTTT; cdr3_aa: CASSTRQGTYSNQPQHF
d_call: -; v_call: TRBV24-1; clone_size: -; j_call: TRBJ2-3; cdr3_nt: TGTGCCACCAGTGATTTGACAGCCACTAGCACAGATACGCAGTATTTT; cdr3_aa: CATSDLTATSTDTQYF
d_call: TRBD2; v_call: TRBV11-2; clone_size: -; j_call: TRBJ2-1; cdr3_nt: TGTGCCAGCAGAAGTAGCGGGGGGCCAGGTTGGTTCTTC; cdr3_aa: CASRSSGGPGWFF
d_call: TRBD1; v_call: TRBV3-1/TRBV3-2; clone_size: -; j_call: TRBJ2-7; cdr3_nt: TGTGCCAGCAGCCAAACGGGACAGGGTTTCCACGAGCAGTACTTC; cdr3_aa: CASSQTGQGFHEQYF